These 17 T cell receptor beta chains originate from one sample sequenced in a study of radiotherapy plus CTLA-4 blockade in lung cancer. TCRdb's table, derived via immunoSEQ multiplex PCR, lists solely in-frame clones and lacks some. The sample shows 55,000 to 65,000 clones, over 70% of them seen only once. The starting material was peripheral blood, obtained from a patient treated with radiotherapy plus ipilimumab. The source is a human donor with non-small cell lung cancer who had a partial response to radiotherapy plus ipilimumab.

The chain combines TRBV5-6 with TRBJ1-4; 9 positions match TRBD1. CDR1 is SGHDT and CDR2 is YYEEEE in the germline V gene. V lost 4 bases to trimming and J lost 10 bases; unmatched junction nucleotides: 8. The CDR3 sequence is 14 residues long. The CDR3 region has the DNA TGTGCCAGCAGCCCGGGACAGGGAAGCGGAAAACTGTTTTTT. Translated: CASSPGQGSGKLFF.

This clone appeared a single time. The rearrangement joins TRBV5-4 to TRBJ1-1; TRBD1 matches at 7 bases. The CDR3 length is 16 residues. The trim removed 7 bases at V and 1 base at J, leaving 13 bases unmatched. Germline V lookup: CDR1 SGHNT, CDR2 YYREEE (reference sequence). CDR3 in DNA: TGTGCCAGCGTCTCGACAGGGAGCCGCCAGAACACTGAAGCTTTCTTT. Translation: CASVSTGSRQNTEAFF. The full variable domain, its missing parts supplied by reference TRBV5-4 and TRBJ1-1, is ETGVTQSPTHLIKTRGQQVTLRCSSQSGHNTVSWYQQALGQGPQFIFQYYREEENGRGNFPPRFSGLQFPNYSSELNVNALELDDSALYLCASVSTGSRQNTEAFFGQGTRLTVV.

This rearrangement joins TRBV4-3 to TRBJ2-7, with D possibly matching TRBD1 (6 bases). This CDR3 spans 15 amino acids. In germline, CDR1 is LGHNA, CDR2 YSLEER. The V and J ends lost 0 bases and 4 bases respectively, with 13 bases between them. The CDR3 nucleotides are TGCGCCAGCAGCCAAGATTTGGGACAACTTTACGAGCAGTACTTC. Residues: CASSQDLGQLYEQYF.

V is TRBV7-3 and J is TRBJ2-5; tentative D call: TRBD1 (6 bases). This CDR3 region has 16 residues. Trimming removed 2 bases at V and 0 bases at J, with 13 bases between. Germline CDR1 reads SGHTA; CDR2 reads FQGTGA. DNA for the CDR3: TGTGCCAGCAGCTTAGGGAGAGGGACAAACCAAGAGACCCAGTACTTC. Translated, it gives CASSLGRGTNQETQYF.

The CDR3, as DNA: TGTGCCAGTAGCGGGGGGGCGAAGACCCAGTACTTC. Amino acids: CASSGGAKTQYF. The rearrangement links TRBV6-6 to TRBJ2-5; TRBD2 matches at 11 bases. CDR1 and CDR2 (germline): MNHNY, SVGAGI (reference sequence). V gave up 9 bases and J gave up 6 bases; unmatched junction bases: 3. The CDR3 is 12 residues long.

The gene calls are TRBV28 and TRBJ2-7; the D is unclear. Trimming cost V 10 bases and J 0 bases, with 13 bases left between them. The CDR3 extends over 13 amino acids. Germline V gene sequence: CDR1 MDHEN, CDR2 SYDVKM. CDR3 residues: CATRRFSSYEQYF. The CDR3 DNA reads TGTGCCACCAGGCGGTTCAGCTCCTACGAGCAGTACTTC.

The V call is TRBV6-5, the J call TRBJ1-4; TRBD1 matches 8 bases. Germline-derived CDR1 and CDR2 are MNHEY and SVGAGI. This CDR3 has 14 residues. V dropped 5 bases and J dropped 5; count of bases not matched to a gene: 4. This CDR3 is CASSQGQGNEKLFF. In DNA form, the CDR3 reads TGTGCCAGCAGTCAAGGACAGGGCAATGAAAAACTGTTTTTT.

The chain recombines TRBV4-2 with TRBJ2-2, with 12 bases matching TRBD1. CDR1 and CDR2 (germline): LGHNA, YNFKEQ. With V trimmed by 0 bases and J by 5 bases, 4 bases remained unmatched. The CDR3 runs 17 residues. CDR3 coding DNA: TGTGCCAGCAGCCAAGACGGGGACAGGGGGCAAACCGGGGAGCTGTTTTTT. Translated, it gives CASSQDGDRGQTGELFF.

The chain couples TRBV19 to TRBJ2-3, with D possibly matching TRBD2 (5 bases). The CDR3 has 16 residues. The V gene's germline CDR1 is LNHDA and CDR2 SQIVND (reference sequence). With 1 base removed from V and 0 bases from J, the gap between germline ends came to 11 bases. The CDR3 DNA follows: TGTGCCAGTAGTATAGGAACTAGTTCTAGCACAGATACGCAGTATTTT. It yields the protein CASSIGTSSSTDTQYF.

The rearrangement links TRBV29-1 to TRBJ2-7, with 7 bases identical to TRBD1. Germline-derived CDR1 and CDR2 are SQVTM and ANQGSEA. V was clipped by 1 base and J by 5 bases; unmatched bases: 2. The CDR3 has 12 amino acids. CDR3 nucleotides: TGCAGCGTTGAAGGACAGGGCAACGAGCAGTACTTC. It codes for CSVEGQGNEQYF.

The V call is TRBV19, the J call TRBJ2-7; 12 bases align to TRBD1. There are 16 residues in the CDR3. V trimming: 5 bases; J trimming: 0 bases; junction bases outside the gene matches: 5. From germline, CDR1 is LNHDA and CDR2 SQIVND (reference sequence). Here the CDR3 reads CASSPRDRGLSYEQYF. Written as DNA, the CDR3 is TGTGCCAGTAGTCCCCGGGACAGGGGGCTCTCCTACGAGCAGTACTTC.

The chain links TRBV6-1 to TRBJ2-5, with D maybe TRBD1 (6 bases). Judging by the DNA end, TRBJ2-7 fits better; the J call may be wrong. Germline values: CDR1 MNHNS, CDR2 SASEGT. The length of the CDR3 is 15 residues. The CDR3 coding sequence is TGTGCCAGCAGTGAAGGCCGGGTCAGGGGCTACGAGCAGTACTTC. It translates to CASSEGRVRGYEQYF.

The rearrangement links TRBV6-5 to TRBJ1-2; D is undetermined. Germline assignment: CDR1 MNHEY and CDR2 SVGAGI. Trimming cost V 6 bases and J 6 bases, with 14 bases left between them. This CDR3 has 13 residues. The CDR3 spells CASRPEDQDGYTF. In nucleotides, the CDR3 is TGTGCCAGCAGACCTGAAGACCAGGATGGCTACACCTTC.

The J gene is TRBJ2-3, the V gene TRBV25-1; 8 bases are shared with TRBD1. Germline V CDR1 and CDR2: MGHDK, SYGVNS. Trimming cost V 0 bases and J 5 bases; bases outside gene matches: 4. The CDR3 is 15 amino acids. The CDR3 region has the DNA TGTGCCAGCAGTGAATATGGCAGGGGGCTAGATACGCAGTATTTT. Protein product: CASSEYGRGLDTQYF.

The chain has TRBV7-2 and TRBJ2-1, with TRBD1 identical over 9 bases. Germline loops: CDR1 SGHTA, CDR2 FQGNSA. Losses at the gene ends were 4 bases for V and 6 bases for J; bases not matched to a gene: 7. This CDR3 region has 15 residues. The CDR3 nucleotides read TGTGCCAGCAGCTCCCCGGGACAGGGAGGCAATGAGCAGTTCTTC. Its translation is CASSSPGQGGNEQFF. The full variable domain, completed using reference TRBV7-2 and TRBJ2-1, is GAGVSQSPSNKVTEKGKDVELRCDPISGHTALYWYRQSLGQGLEFLIYFQGNSAPDKSGLPSDRFSAERTGGSVSTLTIQRTQQEDSAVYLCASSSPGQGGNEQFFGPGTRLTVL.

The chain is built from TRBV11-2 and TRBJ2-5, with D possibly TRBD2 on 7 matching bases. Looked up from germline, CDR1 is SGHAT and CDR2 is FQNNGV. The germline V and J ends were trimmed by 6 bases and 5 bases, with 13 bases remaining between them. This CDR3 comprises 13 residues. CDR3 in amino acids: CASSRSGGETQYF. CDR3 DNA: TGTGCCAGCAGTCGATCGGGGGGCGAGACCCAGTACTTC. Looking up the rest from reference TRBV11-2 and TRBJ2-5 gives the full variable domain: EAGVAQSPRYKIIEKRQSVAFWCNPISGHATLYWYQQILGQGPKLLIQFQNNGVVDDSQLPKDRFSAERLKGVDSTLKIQPAKLEDSAVYLCASSRSGGETQYFGPGTRLLVL.

In this sample, this clone turned up a few times. The genes are TRBV5-1 and TRBJ2-3, with TRBD2 matching 14 bases. V trimming: 3 bases; J trimming: 2 bases; junction bases outside the gene matches: 5. This CDR3 is built from 17 residues. Germline CDR1 is SGHRS and CDR2 is YFSETQ. The DNA for the CDR3 is TGCGCCAGCAGCTCTGGACTAGCGGGGGGATCCACAGATACGCAGTATTTT. This codes for CASSSGLAGGSTDTQYF.